This TCR beta chain stems from a study of identical twins. About this clonotype: The target antigen is unknown.

Broader study findings: Models, which agreed with sharing between unrelated individuals, nonetheless underestimated the out-of-frame TCR alpha sharing seen in monozygotic twins.

CDR1 is SGHVS and CDR2 is FNYEAQ in the germline V gene. This CDR3 is 15 amino acids long. After removal of 5 bases from V and 0 bases from J, the junction contained 6 bases not matched to a gene. TCRdb itself ran the 5' RACE reads through MiXCR, one entry per CDR3 protein. Counted here are hundreds of thousands of distinct CDR3 sequences, approximately 7.8% occurring once; the ten biggest clones make up approximately 5.4%. These data were likewise used in another study, on yellow fever vaccine responses in identical twins. That study reports: As reported, the vaccine T cell response of twins seemed partly convergent and partly personalized.

This sequence was found in a woman between 18 and 30 years old in good health. Source material: CD8+ T cells sorted from blood. The chain employs TRBV7-6 and TRBJ1-1; 7 nucleotides line up with TRBD1. The DNA of the CDR3 is TGTGCCAGCAGCCACATACAGGGGATGAACACTGAAGCTTTCTTT. The encoded protein is CASSHIQGMNTEAFF.